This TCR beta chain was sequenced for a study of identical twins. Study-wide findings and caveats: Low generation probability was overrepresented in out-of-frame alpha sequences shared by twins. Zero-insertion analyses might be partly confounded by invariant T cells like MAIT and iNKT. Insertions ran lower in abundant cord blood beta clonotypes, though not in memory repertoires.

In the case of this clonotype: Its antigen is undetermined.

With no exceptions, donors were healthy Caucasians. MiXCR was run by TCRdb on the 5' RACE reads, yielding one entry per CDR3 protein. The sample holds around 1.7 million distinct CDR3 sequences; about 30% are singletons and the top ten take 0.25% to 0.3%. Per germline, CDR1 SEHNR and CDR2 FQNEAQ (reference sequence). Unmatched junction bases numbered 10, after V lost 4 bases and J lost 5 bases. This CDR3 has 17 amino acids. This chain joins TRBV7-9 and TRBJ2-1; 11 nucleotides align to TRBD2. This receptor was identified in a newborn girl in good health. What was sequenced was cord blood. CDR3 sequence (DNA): TGTGCCAGCAGCTCCCCCATAGCGGGAGGGAAAAACAATGAGCAGTTCTTC. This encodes CASSSPIAGGKNNEQFF.